This TCR beta chain was profiled in a study of sequential checkpoint blockade in melanoma. Overall study context: Maintenance nivolumab came after either treatment sequence. Fewer than 25 patients had tumor biopsies before treatment and at week 13. TCRβ was sequenced from DNA of 90 or so pretreatment tumors.

There are a few counts of this clone. Its antigen is still unknown. Study-wide findings and caveats: Tumor T-cell fraction and clonality correlated with PD-L1 and CD8+ counts.

The treatment: randomized to nivolumab then ipilimumab (arm A) or the reverse (arm B). The germline CDR1 and CDR2 sequences are MDHEN and SYDVKM. J gave up 0 bases and V 6 bases, and 14 bases lay outside the gene matches. The CDR3 runs to 17 residues. Repertoires were generated with immunoSEQ multiplex PCR, while TCRdb's copy carries only in-frame clones and drops some. The repertoire holds approximately 1,800 clones, with less than 25% as singletons. The clonotype comes from a human donor with melanoma. The rearrangement uses TRBV28 and TRBJ2-7, with 7 bases lining up with TRBD2. The material sequenced was tumor tissue (inferred from file names), taken from a patient given nivolumab and ipilimumab in sequence. The CDR3 loop is CASSAARSGRPSYEQYF. The DNA for the CDR3 is TGTGCCAGCAGCGCAGCCCGTAGCGGGCGACCCTCCTACGAGCAGTACTTC. Together with reference TRBV28 and TRBJ2-7, the CDR3 gives the full variable domain: DVKVTQSSRYLVKRTGEKVFLECVQDMDHENMFWYRQDPGLGLRLIYFSYDVKMKEKGDIPEGYSVSREKKERFSLILESASTNQTSMYLCASSAARSGRPSYEQYFGPGTRLTVT.